These 10 T cell receptor beta chains came from one sample sequenced in a study of blood T cell repertoires in COVID-19. The protocol was immunoSEQ multiplex PCR, while the TCRdb copy is restricted to in-frame clones and leaves out a portion. The sample lists 150,000 to 200,000 clones, less than 90% seen once, with nearly 4.5% in the top ten. Input material: PBMCs or T cells enriched from blood (not recorded which). The receptors stem from a woman aged 45-65 years who had recovered from COVID-19.

Only one count was recorded for this clone. The gene calls are TRBV6-2 or TRBV6-3 and TRBJ1-1; D possibly corresponds to TRBD1 (6 bases). Trimming pared 2 bases from V and 0 bases from J, leaving 13 bases between. The germline CDR1 and CDR2 sequences are MNHEY and SVGEGT. The CDR3 contains 16 residues. The CDR3 is CASSYPVRGMNTEAFF. DNA of the CDR3: TGTGCCAGCAGTTACCCGGTGAGGGGGATGAACACTGAAGCTTTCTTT.

The gene calls are TRBV21-1 and TRBJ2-7; TRBD1, the D gene given by the table, was not confirmed from the DNA. TRBV21-1 is a recognized pseudogene. This CDR3 spans 15 amino acids. CDR3 DNA sequence: TGTGCCAGCAGCACCCCAACAGGGGCTGGGTACGAGCAGTACGTC. Translation gives CASSTPTGAGYEQYV.

The rearrangement links TRBV5-5 to TRBJ2-3; TRBD2 matches at 16 bases. Germline-derived CDR1 and CDR2 are SGHKS and YYEKEE (reference sequence). V lost 4 bases and J lost 4; bases outside the gene matches: 3. The CDR3 has 16 amino acids. The CDR3 DNA sequence: TGTGCCAGCAGCCTGGGGACTAGCGGGAGGGCAGATACGCAGTATTTT. Amino acid sequence: CASSLGTSGRADTQYF. The full variable domain, rest sourced from reference TRBV5-5 and TRBJ2-3, is DAGVTQSPTHLIKTRGQQVTLRCSPISGHKSVSWYQQVLGQGPQFIFQYYEKEERGRGNFPDRFSARQFPNYSSELNVNALLLGDSALYLCASSLGTSGRADTQYFGPGTRLTVL.

DNA of the CDR3: TGTGCCAGCAGCACAGGGGCCACTGAAGCTTTCTTT. Protein product: CASSTGATEAFF. The chain couples TRBV7-9 to TRBJ1-1, with 7 bases matching TRBD1. The CDR3 is 12 residues long. J was trimmed by 4 bases and V by 5 bases; bases with no gene match: 1. The germline V gene encodes CDR1 SEHNR and CDR2 FQNEAQ (reference sequence).

The rearrangement links TRBV3-1 (or the pseudogene TRBV3-2) to TRBJ2-1; D perhaps matches TRBD2 (6 bases). Germline-derived CDR1 and CDR2 are LGHDT and YNNKEL (reference sequence). The CDR3 runs to 12 residues. V was shortened by 0 bases and J by 15 bases, with 12 bases between the two germline ends. The CDR3 DNA reads TGTGCCAGCAGCCAAGAGGACGGGAGACCGTTCTTC. Amino acids: CASSQEDGRPFF.

This clone appeared a single time. Here the CDR3 DNA reads TGTGCCAGTAGTACTCGACGGAGCTCTGGGGCCAACGTCCTGACTTTC. Translating it yields CASSTRRSSGANVLTF. The chain joins TRBV19 to TRBJ2-6, with no clear D. The ends were cut back, 4 bases at V and 0 bases at J, with 10 bases in the middle. Germline V gives CDR1 LNHDA, CDR2 SQIVND (reference sequence). CDR3 length: 16 amino acids.

The chain couples TRBV6-2 or TRBV6-3 to TRBJ2-7; D is possibly TRBD2 (5 bases). This CDR3 has 13 amino acids. V lost 5 bases to trimming and J lost 5 bases, with 13 bases between them. Germline CDR1 MNHEY, CDR2 SVGEGT. The CDR3 spells CASSQRAPNEQYV. CDR3 sequence (DNA): TGTGCCAGCAGTCAGAGGGCCCCGAACGAGCAGTACGTC.

The chain uses TRBV12-3 or TRBV12-4 and TRBJ1-1, with TRBD1 identical over 9 bases. Unmatched junction bases numbered 5, after V lost 8 bases and J lost 4 bases. The CDR3 consists of 13 residues. In DNA, the CDR3 is TGTGCCAGCTCGGGACAGGGTGGCACTGAAGCTTTCTTT. It translates to CASSGQGGTEAFF.

This chain uses TRBV2 with TRBJ1-3; TRBD1 matches at 12 bases. With 9 bases clipped from V and 1 base from J, the junction kept 10 bases outside the gene matches. The CDR3 sequence is 17 residues long. Looked up from germline, CDR1 is SNHLY and CDR2 is FYNNEI. DNA of the CDR3: TGTGCCAGTGCCGGGACAGGGGGCATGGGGTCTGGAAACACCATATATTTT. Residues: CASAGTGGMGSGNTIYF.

The chain uses TRBV7-8 and TRBJ1-5; 8 bases match TRBD1. CDR3 length: 14 residues. In germline, CDR1 is SGHVS, CDR2 FQNEAQ. V was clipped by 6 bases and J by 3 bases; unmatched bases: 4. CDR3 residues: CASRVGQANQPQHF. CDR3 coding DNA: TGTGCCAGCAGGGTGGGACAGGCCAATCAGCCCCAGCATTTT. The full variable domain, its missing parts supplied by reference TRBV7-8 and TRBJ1-5, is GAGVSQSPRYKVAKRGQDVALRCDPISGHVSLFWYQQALGQGPEFLTYFQNEAQLDKSGLPSDRFFAERPEGSVSTLKIQRTQQEDSAVYLCASRVGQANQPQHFGDGTRLSIL.